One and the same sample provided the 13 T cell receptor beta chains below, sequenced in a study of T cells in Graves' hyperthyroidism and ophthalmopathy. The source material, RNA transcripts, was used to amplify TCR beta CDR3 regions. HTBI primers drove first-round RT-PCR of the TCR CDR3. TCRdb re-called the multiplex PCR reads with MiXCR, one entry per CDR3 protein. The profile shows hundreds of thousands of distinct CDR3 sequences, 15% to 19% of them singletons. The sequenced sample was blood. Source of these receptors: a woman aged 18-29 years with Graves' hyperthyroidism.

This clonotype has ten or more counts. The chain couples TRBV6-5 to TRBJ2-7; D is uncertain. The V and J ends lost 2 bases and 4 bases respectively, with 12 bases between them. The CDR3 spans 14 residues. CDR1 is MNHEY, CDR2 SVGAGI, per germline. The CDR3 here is CASSYLKGPYEQYF. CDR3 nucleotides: TGTGCCAGCAGTTACCTTAAAGGGCCTTACGAGCAGTACTTC.

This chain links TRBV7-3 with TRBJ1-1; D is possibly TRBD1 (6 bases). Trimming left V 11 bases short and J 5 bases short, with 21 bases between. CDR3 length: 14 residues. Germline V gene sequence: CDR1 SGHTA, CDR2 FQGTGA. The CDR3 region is CAWSVGGGITEAFF. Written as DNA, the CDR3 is TGTGCCTGGAGTGTGGGGGGGGGCATAACTGAAGCTTTCTTT.

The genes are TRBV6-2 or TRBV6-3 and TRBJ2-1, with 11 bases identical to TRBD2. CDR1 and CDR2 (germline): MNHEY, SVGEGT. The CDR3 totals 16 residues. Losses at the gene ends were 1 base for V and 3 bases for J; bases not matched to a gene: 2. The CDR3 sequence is CASSYLGLADYNEQFF. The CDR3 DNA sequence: TGTGCCAGCAGTTACTTGGGACTAGCGGACTACAATGAGCAGTTCTTC.

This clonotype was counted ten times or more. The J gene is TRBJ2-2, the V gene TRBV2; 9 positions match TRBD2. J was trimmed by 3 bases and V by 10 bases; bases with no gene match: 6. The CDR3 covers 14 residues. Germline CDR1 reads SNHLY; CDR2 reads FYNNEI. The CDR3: CATAGLADTGELFF. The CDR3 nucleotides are TGTGCCACCGCGGGACTAGCAGACACCGGGGAGCTGTTTTTT.

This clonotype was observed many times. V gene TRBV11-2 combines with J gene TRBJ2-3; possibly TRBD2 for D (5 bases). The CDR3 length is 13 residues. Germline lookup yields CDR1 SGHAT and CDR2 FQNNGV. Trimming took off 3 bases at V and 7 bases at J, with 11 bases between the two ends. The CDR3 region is CASSFPGGNTQYF. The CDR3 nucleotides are TGTGCCAGCAGCTTTCCCGGAGGCAATACGCAGTATTTT.

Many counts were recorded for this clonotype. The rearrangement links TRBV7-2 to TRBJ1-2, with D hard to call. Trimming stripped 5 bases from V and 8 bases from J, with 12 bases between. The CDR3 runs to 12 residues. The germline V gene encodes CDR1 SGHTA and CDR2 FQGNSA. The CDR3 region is CASSPLAGGYTF. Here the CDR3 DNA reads TGTGCCAGCAGCCCCCTGGCGGGGGGCTACACCTTC.

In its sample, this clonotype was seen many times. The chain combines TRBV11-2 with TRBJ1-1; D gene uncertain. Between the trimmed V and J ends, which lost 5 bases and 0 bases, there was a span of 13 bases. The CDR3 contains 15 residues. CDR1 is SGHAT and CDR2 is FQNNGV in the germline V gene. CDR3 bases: TGTGCCAGCAGCCCCTACGTCCGGATGAACACTGAAGCTTTCTTT. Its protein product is CASSPYVRMNTEAFF.

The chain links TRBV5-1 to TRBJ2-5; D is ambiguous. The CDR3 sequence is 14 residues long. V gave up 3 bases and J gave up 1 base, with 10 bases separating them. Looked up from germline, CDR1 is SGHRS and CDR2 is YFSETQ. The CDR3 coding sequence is TGCGCCAGCAGCTCCCCGAAAGCCCAAGAGACCCAGTACTTC. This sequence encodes CASSSPKAQETQYF.

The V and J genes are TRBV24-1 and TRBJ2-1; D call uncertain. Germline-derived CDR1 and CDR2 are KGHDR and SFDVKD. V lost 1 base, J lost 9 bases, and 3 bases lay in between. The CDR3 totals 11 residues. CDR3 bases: TGTGCCACCAGTGATTTAAGTGAGCAGTTCTTC. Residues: CATSDLSEQFF.

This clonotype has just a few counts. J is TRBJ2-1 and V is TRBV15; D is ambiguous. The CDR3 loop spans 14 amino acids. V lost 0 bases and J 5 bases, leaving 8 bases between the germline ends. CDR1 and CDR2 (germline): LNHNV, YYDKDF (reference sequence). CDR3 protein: CATSRDRLNNEQFF. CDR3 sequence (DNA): TGTGCCACCAGCAGAGATCGCCTAAACAATGAGCAGTTCTTC.

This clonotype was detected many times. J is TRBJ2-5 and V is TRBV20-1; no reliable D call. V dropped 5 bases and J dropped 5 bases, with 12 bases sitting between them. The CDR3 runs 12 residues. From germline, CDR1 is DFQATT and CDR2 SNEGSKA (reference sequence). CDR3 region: CSAQGLGETQYF. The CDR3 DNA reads TGCAGTGCTCAAGGGTTAGGGGAGACCCAGTACTTC.

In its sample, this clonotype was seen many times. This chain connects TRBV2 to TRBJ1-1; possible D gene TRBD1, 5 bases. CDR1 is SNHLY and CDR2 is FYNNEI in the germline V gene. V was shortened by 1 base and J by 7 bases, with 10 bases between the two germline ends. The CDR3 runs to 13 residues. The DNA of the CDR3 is TGTGCCAGCAGTGAAGGAGAGGGGCTTGAAGCTTTCTTT. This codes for CASSEGEGLEAFF.

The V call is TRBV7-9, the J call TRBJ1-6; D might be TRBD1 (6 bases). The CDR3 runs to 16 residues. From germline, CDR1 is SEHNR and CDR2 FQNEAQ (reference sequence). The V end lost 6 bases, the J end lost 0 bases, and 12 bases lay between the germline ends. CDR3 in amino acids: CASSRTGSSYNSPLHF. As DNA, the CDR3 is TGTGCCAGCAGTCGAACAGGGAGCTCCTATAATTCACCCCTCCACTTT.